The subject of this entry is one T cell receptor (beta chain). The data were taken from a study of identifying expanded T cells in peripheral blood. The CDR3 is 15 residues long. V lost 3 bases and J lost 6; bases outside the gene matches: 3. CDR1 is SGHRS, CDR2 YFSETQ, per germline. Repertoires were generated with immunoSEQ multiplex PCR, while TCRdb's copy carries only in-frame clones and drops some. This table has 110,000 or so clones, about 87% appearing once. J is TRBJ2-1 and V is TRBV5-1; 13 nucleotides align to TRBD2. This sequence originates from a person aged 18 to 75 in good health. Material: blood. Here the CDR3 DNA reads TGCGCCAGCAGCTGGGGACTAGCGGGGTCCAATGAGCAGTTCTTC. Its translation is CASSWGLAGSNEQFF.